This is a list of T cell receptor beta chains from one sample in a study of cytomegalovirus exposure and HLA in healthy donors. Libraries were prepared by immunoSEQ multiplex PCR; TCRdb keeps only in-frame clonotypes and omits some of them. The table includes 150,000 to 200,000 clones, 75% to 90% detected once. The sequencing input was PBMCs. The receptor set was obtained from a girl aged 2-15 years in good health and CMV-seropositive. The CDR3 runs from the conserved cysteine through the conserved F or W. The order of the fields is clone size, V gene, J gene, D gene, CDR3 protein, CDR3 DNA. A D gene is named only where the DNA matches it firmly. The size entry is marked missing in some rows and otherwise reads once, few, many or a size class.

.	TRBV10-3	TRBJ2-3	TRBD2	CAISGTSGNTDTQYF	TGTGCCATCAGTGGGACTAGCGGGAATACAGATACGCAGTATTTT
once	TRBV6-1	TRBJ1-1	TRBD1	CASIGQGGLAEAFF	TGTGCCAGCATCGGACAGGGTGGTTTGGCTGAAGCTTTCTTT
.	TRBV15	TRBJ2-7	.	CATSREGQLDSYEQYF	TGTGCCACCAGCAGAGAAGGCCAACTAGATTCCTACGAGCAGTACTTC
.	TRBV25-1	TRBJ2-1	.	CASSEYDYQAWRNEQFF	TGTGCCAGCAGTGAATATGACTACCAGGCCTGGAGGAATGAGCAGTTCTTC
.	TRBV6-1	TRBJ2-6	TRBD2	CASSVGGGGANVLTF	TGTGCCAGCAGTGTTGGGGGGGGTGGGGCCAACGTCCTGACTTTC
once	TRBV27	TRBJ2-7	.	CASSTYSYEQYF	TGTGCCAGCAGCACATACTCCTACGAGCAGTACTTC
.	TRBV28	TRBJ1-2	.	CASSLRSYGYTF	TGTGCCAGCAGTCTCCGTTCCTATGGCTACACCTTC
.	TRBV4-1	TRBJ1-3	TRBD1	CASSPGTGEYTIYF	TGCGCCAGCAGCCCAGGGACAGGAGAGTACACCATATATTTT
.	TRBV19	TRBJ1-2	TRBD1	CASSPKGQEGADF	TGTGCCAGTAGTCCTAAGGGACAGGAGGGAGCCGACTTC
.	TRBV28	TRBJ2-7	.	CASSSPGLTNYEQYF	TGTGCCAGCAGTTCTCCGGGACTGACTAACTACGAGCAGTACTTC
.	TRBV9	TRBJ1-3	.	CASSVSGHYSGNTIYF	TGTGCCAGCAGCGTCTCCGGACATTACTCTGGAAACACCATATATTTT
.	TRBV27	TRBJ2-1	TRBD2	CASSSSGRKRPEQFF	TGTGCCAGCAGTTCTAGCGGGAGAAAAAGACCTGAGCAGTTCTTC
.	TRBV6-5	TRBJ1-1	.	CASTREGVTEAFF	TGTGCCAGCACCCGGGAGGGAGTGACTGAAGCTTTCTTT
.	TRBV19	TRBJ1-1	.	CATSTGLTEAFF	TGTGCCACTTCAACAGGTCTTACTGAAGCTTTCTTT
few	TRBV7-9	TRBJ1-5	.	CASSLSGESGNNQPQHF	TGTGCCAGCAGCTTAAGTGGGGAGAGCGGGAACAATCAGCCCCAGCATTTT
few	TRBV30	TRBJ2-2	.	CAWSVPEWNTGELFF	TGTGCCTGGAGTGTACCCGAGTGGAACACCGGGGAGCTGTTTTTT
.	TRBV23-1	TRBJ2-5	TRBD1	CASRTGGETQYF	TGCGCCAGCAGAACAGGGGGGGAGACCCAGTACTTC
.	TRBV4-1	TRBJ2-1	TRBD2	CASSQDPLGGDNEQFF	TGCGCCAGCAGCCAAGACCCATTGGGGGGGGACAATGAGCAGTTCTTC
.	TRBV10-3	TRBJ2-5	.	CAISDGGRRETQYF	TGTGCCATCAGTGACGGGGGGCGCCGGGAGACCCAGTACTTC
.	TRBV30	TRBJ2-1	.	CAWSGSSYNEQFF	TGTGCCTGGTCGGGGAGCTCCTACAATGAGCAGTTCTTC
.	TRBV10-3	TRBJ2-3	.	CAISRGKTDTQYF	TGTGCCATCAGTAGAGGGAAGACAGATACGCAGTATTTT
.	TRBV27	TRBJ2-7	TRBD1	CASSLWAAGTGPYEQYF	TGTGCCAGCAGTTTATGGGCCGCCGGGACAGGACCCTACGAGCAGTACTTC
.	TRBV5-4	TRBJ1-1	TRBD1	CASSFRDRVPEAFF	TGTGCCAGCAGCTTCCGGGACAGGGTCCCTGAAGCTTTCTTT
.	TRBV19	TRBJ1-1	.	CASRLGGGVTEAFF	TGTGCCAGTAGGCTGGGTGGCGGCGTCACTGAAGCTTTCTTT
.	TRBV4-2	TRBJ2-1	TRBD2	CASSQRGLAGVREQFF	TGTGCCAGCAGCCAACGGGGACTAGCGGGAGTAAGGGAGCAGTTCTTC
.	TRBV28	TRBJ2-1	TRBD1	CATDRGLGEQFF	TGTGCCACAGACAGGGGGCTAGGTGAGCAGTTCTTC
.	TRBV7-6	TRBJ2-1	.	CASSPTQGSYNEQFF	TGTGCCAGCAGCCCGACACAGGGTTCCTACAATGAGCAGTTCTTC
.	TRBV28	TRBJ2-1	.	CASSLRGYNEQFF	TGTGCCAGCAGTTTAAGGGGATACAATGAGCAGTTCTTC
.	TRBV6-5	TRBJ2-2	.	CASSYSGQGGELFF	TGTGCCAGCAGTTACTCAGGGCAGGGCGGGGAGCTGTTTTTT
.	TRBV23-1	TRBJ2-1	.	CASSQHKENNEQFF	TGCGCCAGCAGTCAACATAAGGAGAACAATGAGCAGTTCTTC
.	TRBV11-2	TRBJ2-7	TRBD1	CASSPGTGTYEQYF	TGTGCCAGCAGCCCCGGGACAGGGACCTACGAGCAGTACTTC
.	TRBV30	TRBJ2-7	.	CAWSAGRFEQYF	TGTGCCTGGAGCGCGGGACGGTTCGAGCAGTACTTC
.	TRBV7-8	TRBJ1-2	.	CASSPTGVGAIYGYTF	TGTGCCAGCAGCCCAACAGGAGTTGGGGCCATTTATGGCTACACCTTC
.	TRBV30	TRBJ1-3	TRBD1	CAWSVGQFFGNTIYF	TGTGCCTGGAGTGTGGGACAGTTCTTCGGAAACACCATATATTTT
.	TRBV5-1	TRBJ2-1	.	CASSLGTNNEQFF	TGCGCCAGCAGCTTGGGAACTAACAATGAGCAGTTCTTC
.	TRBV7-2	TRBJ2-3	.	CASIGSGTDTQYF	TGTGCCAGCATCGGGAGTGGCACAGATACGCAGTATTTT
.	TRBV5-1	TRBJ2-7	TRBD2	CASSRGLSTYEQYF	TGCGCCAGCAGCCGGGGACTATCCACCTACGAGCAGTACTTC
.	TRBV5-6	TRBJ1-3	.	CASSLVGGSGNTIYF	TGTGCCAGCAGCTTGGTGGGGGGGAGCGGAAACACCATATATTTT
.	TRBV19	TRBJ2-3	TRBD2	CASNSLAGVTDTQYF	TGTGCCAGTAACTCACTAGCGGGAGTAACAGATACGCAGTATTTT
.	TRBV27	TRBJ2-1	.	CASSFSGNEQFF	TGTGCCAGCAGTTTTTCGGGCAATGAGCAGTTCTTC